The entry below gives a single T cell receptor beta chain sequence along with its context. This may be a read error: a much more frequent sequence differs by one nucleotide. Combining iRepertoire HTBI primers with Arm-PCR of CDR3 regions, the authors built TCR beta libraries. From the multiplex PCR reads, TCRdb called clonotypes with MiXCR, one entry per CDR3 protein. The sample lists 400,000 to 500,000 distinct CDR3 sequences; about 20% were seen once. In germline, CDR1 is SEHNR, CDR2 FQNEAQ (reference sequence). The CDR3 extends over 13 amino acids. The ends were cut back, 3 bases at V and 0 bases at J, with 5 bases in the middle. This sample stems from a study of regulatory T cells in long-lasting Graves disease. Specified time point: persistent/refractory GD, antithyroid drugs over 5 years with positive TRAb. The TCR library was made from RNA that had been extracted from PBMCs in TRIzol.

The chain has TRBV7-9 and TRBJ1-2; no clear D. The TCR was taken from a female donor with Graves disease. The specimen comprised peripheral blood mononuclear cells (PBMCs), sampled when the disease was refractory, from a patient treated with antithyroid drugs. CDR3 DNA: TGTGCCAGCAGCTTCGCTACTAACTATGGCTACACCTTC. Protein: CASSFATNYGYTF.